Below, 30 T cell receptor beta chains from the same sample are listed, as sequenced in a study of cytomegalovirus exposure and HLA in healthy donors. The table came from immunoSEQ multiplex PCR; TCRdb's copy has only in-frame clones and leaves some out. The data hold more than 200,000 clones, with around 90% observed a single time. The sample taken for sequencing was PBMCs. The source of these receptors is a young woman in good health and CMV-seronegative.

The chain joins TRBV11-2 to TRBJ2-7; D may correspond to TRBD1 or TRBD2 (5 bases each). Germline CDR1 reads SGHAT; CDR2 reads FQNNGV. The CDR3 consists of 16 residues. V lost 0 bases and J 0 bases, leaving 12 bases between the germline ends. The CDR3 is CASSLEPGPSSYEQYF. CDR3 nucleotides: TGTGCCAGCAGCTTAGAGCCGGGGCCGAGCTCCTACGAGCAGTACTTC.

The rearrangement uses TRBV7-9 and TRBJ2-7; 12 nucleotides agree with TRBD2. The CDR3 is 16 amino acids. Trimming took 5 bases from V and 0 from J; bases not matched to a gene: 5. Germline V gives CDR1 SEHNR, CDR2 FQNEAQ (reference sequence). CDR3 residues: CASSPWTSGVSYEQYF. The CDR3, as DNA: TGTGCCAGCAGCCCCTGGACTAGCGGGGTCTCCTACGAGCAGTACTTC.

This clone was counted once. The V and J genes are TRBV7-9 and TRBJ2-7; 13 nucleotides agree with TRBD2. The CDR3 loop spans 15 amino acids. V trimming: 3 bases; J trimming: 4 bases; junction bases outside the gene matches: 3. Per germline, CDR1 SEHNR and CDR2 FQNEAQ (reference sequence). The CDR3 sequence: CASSFGTSGAYEQYF. The CDR3 nucleotides are TGTGCCAGCAGCTTCGGGACTAGCGGGGCGTACGAGCAGTACTTC.

This chain joins TRBV28 and TRBJ2-1, with TRBD2 matching over 10 bases. This CDR3 contains 17 residues. From germline, CDR1 is MDHEN and CDR2 SYDVKM. J gave up 10 bases and V 2 bases, and 14 bases lay outside the gene matches. The CDR3 reads CASSLPLAGEWGSEQFF. Written as DNA, the CDR3 is TGTGCCAGCAGTTTACCCCTAGCGGGAGAATGGGGGTCCGAGCAGTTCTTC.

This clone was detected a few times. The rearrangement uses TRBV7-8 and TRBJ1-1; D remains unclear. The CDR3 spans 16 residues. Trimming took off 4 bases at V and 3 bases at J, with 18 bases between the two ends. CDR1 is SGHVS and CDR2 is FQNEAQ in the germline V gene. The CDR3 DNA is TGTGCCAGCAGCTCCGAATGGGAGAGGCGGGACACTGAAGCTTTCTTT. Translating it yields CASSSEWERRDTEAFF.

V is TRBV27 and J is TRBJ1-2; 11 bases align to TRBD1. The V gene end was trimmed by 8 bases and the J gene end by 4 bases; junction bases not matched to a gene: 6. The CDR3 sequence is 14 residues long. Germline V gives CDR1 MNHEY, CDR2 SMNVEV (reference sequence). As DNA, the CDR3 is TGTGCCAGCCGGTTTGGGACAGGGGGCTATGGCTACACCTTC. It yields the protein CASRFGTGGYGYTF.

The chain uses TRBV28 and TRBJ1-2, with D possibly matching TRBD1 (5 bases). With 0 bases removed from V and 6 bases from J, the gap between germline ends came to 14 bases. From germline, CDR1 is MDHEN and CDR2 SYDVKM. The CDR3 has 15 amino acids. The CDR3 is CASSLWGRAIDGYTF. Here the CDR3 DNA reads TGTGCCAGCAGTTTATGGGGCAGGGCCATTGATGGCTACACCTTC.

The rearrangement joins TRBV5-1 to TRBJ2-7; the D call may be TRBD1 or TRBD2 (6 bases each). The V end lost 4 bases, the J end lost 3 bases, and 17 bases lay between the germline ends. Germline lookup yields CDR1 SGHRS and CDR2 YFSETQ. CDR3 length equals 15 residues. CDR3 protein: CASSRQGGSVYEQYF. CDR3 nucleotides: TGCGCCAGCAGCAGGCAAGGGGGGAGCGTCTACGAGCAGTACTTC.

The table lists this clone with a count of one. The CDR3 DNA reads as TGTGCCTGGAGCCCTGTAGCGGGAGGCGGGAATGAGCAGTTCTTC. Protein sequence: CAWSPVAGGGNEQFF. V gene TRBV30 combines with J gene TRBJ2-1, with 10 nucleotides matching TRBD2. The CDR3 totals 15 residues. V lost 3 bases and J lost 7; bases outside the gene matches: 9. The germline V gene has CDR1 GTSNPN and CDR2 SVGIG (reference sequence).

This clone has just a few counts. The genes are TRBV2 and TRBJ2-7; D call uncertain. Trimming cost V 6 bases and J 6 bases, with 9 bases left between them. CDR1 is SNHLY and CDR2 is FYNNEI in the germline V gene. The CDR3 is 11 amino acids. In DNA, the CDR3 is TGTGCCAGCAGATATACGCTCGAGCAGTACTTC. Its protein product is CASRYTLEQYF.

V is TRBV27 and J is TRBJ1-2; 8 bases line up with TRBD1. There are 14 residues in the CDR3. V shed 6 bases and J 4 bases; nucleotides not matched to a gene: 7. CDR1 and CDR2 (germline): MNHEY, SMNVEV (reference sequence). The chain's CDR3 is CASSQTGAGYGYTF. CDR3 DNA sequence: TGTGCCAGCAGCCAGACAGGGGCTGGCTATGGCTACACCTTC.

This CDR3 is CASSIGGGQETQYF. DNA for the CDR3: TGTGCCAGTAGTATAGGAGGAGGACAAGAGACCCAGTACTTC. V gene TRBV19 combines with J gene TRBJ2-5; D is perhaps TRBD2 (5 bases). Trimming left V 1 base short and J 2 bases short, with 8 bases between. This CDR3 comprises 14 residues. Germline assignment: CDR1 LNHDA and CDR2 SQIVND (reference sequence).

The rearrangement links TRBV30 to TRBJ2-1, with TRBD2 as a possible D gene (6 bases). The CDR3 is 13 residues long. Trimming took off 3 bases at V and 0 bases at J, with 6 bases between the two ends. From germline, CDR1 is GTSNPN and CDR2 SVGIG (reference sequence). In nucleotides, the CDR3 is TGTGCCTGGAGCGGGAGCTCCTACAATGAGCAGTTCTTC. It is translated as CAWSGSSYNEQFF.

The gene calls are TRBV7-3 and TRBJ2-4, with D perhaps being TRBD1 or TRBD2 (6 bases each). CDR3 length: 15 residues. CDR1 is SGHTA and CDR2 is FQGTGA in the germline V gene. V was pared by 2 bases and J by 6 bases, with 14 bases between. DNA for the CDR3: TGTGCCAGCAGCTTAGGAGGGACAATTGGAAACATTCAGTACTTC. It translates to CASSLGGTIGNIQYF.

The chain employs TRBV2 and TRBJ2-1; D gene ambiguous. Per germline, CDR1 SNHLY and CDR2 FYNNEI. V lost 9 bases and J lost 0, with 6 bases in between. The CDR3 length is 12 residues. In DNA form, the CDR3 reads TGTGCCAGTCCTGGCTCCTACAATGAGCAGTTCTTC. Translated: CASPGSYNEQFF.

The V gene is TRBV5-1, the J gene TRBJ1-3, with TRBD1 identical over 8 bases. The CDR3 totals 18 residues. CDR1 and CDR2 (germline): SGHRS, YFSETQ. Trimming at V came to 0 bases and at J to 1 base, leaving 9 bases not matched to a gene. The CDR3 protein is CASSLGGPGTGSGNTIYF. In DNA form, the CDR3 reads TGCGCCAGCAGCTTGGGCGGACCCGGGACAGGATCTGGAAACACCATATATTTT.

This clone came up a few times. J is TRBJ2-2 and V is TRBV11-3; weak D call: TRBD2 (5 bases). V was trimmed by 0 bases and J by 7 bases, leaving 6 bases between them. CDR1 and CDR2 (germline): SGHNT, YENEEA. The CDR3 consists of 13 residues. The CDR3 DNA follows: TGTGCCAGCAGCTTAGATGGGAGCGGGGAGCTGTTTTTT. It is translated as CASSLDGSGELFF.

The rearrangement joins TRBV23-1 to TRBJ2-7; TRBD1 matches at 7 bases. TRBV23-1 falls under the ORF class, with uncertain function. J gave up 0 bases and V 0 bases, and 20 bases lay outside the gene matches. CDR3 size: 21 residues. The CDR3 nucleotides are TGCGCCAGCAGTCAATCCCCGGGACAGTCGTCCTACCGAACTAGCTCCTACGAGCAGTACTTC. Its protein is CASSQSPGQSSYRTSSYEQYF.

The chain uses TRBV18 and TRBJ2-7; D perhaps matches TRBD1 (5 bases). Germline V gene lookup returns CDR1 KGHSH and CDR2 LQKENI. This CDR3 has 20 amino acids. V was cut by 3 bases and J by 3 bases, with 30 bases left in between. The CDR3 loop is CASSPSLAGGNPGLYYEQYF. Here the CDR3 DNA reads TGTGCCAGCTCACCGTCACTGGCAGGCGGTAACCCAGGGCTTTACTACGAGCAGTACTTC.

The V call is TRBV4-1, the J call TRBJ2-1; 8 nucleotides agree with TRBD2. The length of the CDR3 is 16 residues. The V and J ends lost 2 bases and 8 bases, in that order; junction bases with no gene match: 11. From germline, CDR1 is MGHRA and CDR2 YSYEKL. CDR3 coding DNA: TGCGCCAGCAGCCAAACCCTTTCTGGCGGGAGGTATGAGCAGTTCTTC. It is translated as CASSQTLSGGRYEQFF.

This rearrangement joins TRBV2 to TRBJ2-2; 10 positions match TRBD2. The junction had 4 bases not matched to a gene; V was cut back by 5 bases and J by 1 base. The germline gives CDR1 SNHLY, CDR2 FYNNEI. There are 16 residues in the CDR3. DNA of the CDR3: TGTGCCAGCAGTCGATTAGCGGGAGGGAACACCGGGGAGCTGTTTTTT. Its translation is CASSRLAGGNTGELFF. The full variable domain, in which reference TRBV2 and TRBJ2-2 provide the parts outside the CDR3, is EPEVTQTPSHQVTQMGQEVILRCVPISNHLYFYWYRQILGQKVEFLVSFYNNEISEKSEIFDDQFSVERPDGSNFTLKIRSTKLEDSAMYFCASSRLAGGNTGELFFGEGSRLTVL.

This chain uses TRBV7-2 with TRBJ1-2, with a weak D call TRBD1 (6 bases). The CDR3 extends over 14 amino acids. V was shortened by 5 bases and J by 4 bases, with 14 bases between the two germline ends. Germline-derived CDR1 and CDR2 are SGHTA and FQGNSA. The CDR3 nucleotides read TGTGCCAGCAGCCCTCAACAGGGCCCCTATGGCTACACCTTC. Translated, it gives CASSPQQGPYGYTF.

The chain carries TRBV6-5 and TRBJ2-5; the match to TRBD1 covers 7 bases. CDR1 and CDR2 from the germline V gene are MNHEY and SVGAGI. V lost 3 bases, J lost 5 bases, and 9 bases stayed unmatched. The CDR3 is 15 amino acids. The CDR3 region is CASSYGAGGMETQYF. The DNA of the CDR3 is TGTGCCAGCAGTTATGGGGCAGGGGGAATGGAGACCCAGTACTTC.

The J gene is TRBJ2-3, the V gene TRBV7-9; D might be TRBD2 (6 bases). CDR1 and CDR2 from the germline V gene are SEHNR and FQNEAQ (reference sequence). V was trimmed by 5 bases and J by 5 bases, leaving 8 bases between them. CDR3 length equals 12 residues. CDR3 region: CASSSGLDTQYF. The CDR3 nucleotides are TGTGCCAGCAGCAGCGGGTTAGATACGCAGTATTTT.

The V and J genes are TRBV10-3 and TRBJ2-2; TRBD2 matches at 7 bases. There are 15 residues in the CDR3. J gave up 0 bases and V 7 bases, and 5 bases lay outside the gene matches. Germline lookup yields CDR1 ENHRY and CDR2 SYGVKD. DNA for the CDR3: TGTGCCATCAAGGTGGCGGGAGCGAACACCGGGGAGCTGTTTTTT. This gives the protein CAIKVAGANTGELFF.

The chain joins TRBV5-5 to TRBJ2-2; unclear D gene. This CDR3 is built from 16 residues. CDR1 SGHKS and CDR2 YYEKEE come from the germline V gene (reference sequence). V shed 3 bases and J shed 2 bases, with 14 bases lying between them. The CDR3 loop reads CASSSKVQRNTGELFF. CDR3 nucleotide sequence: TGTGCCAGCAGCTCAAAGGTACAGAGAAACACCGGGGAGCTGTTTTTT.

The rearrangement joins TRBV29-1 to TRBJ2-3; unclear D gene. Germline V gene lookup returns CDR1 SQVTM and CDR2 ANQGSEA. Trimming took off 4 bases at V and 2 bases at J, with 16 bases between the two ends. The CDR3 loop spans 15 amino acids. The CDR3 DNA reads as TGCAGCGTTGCCCCCTTCTCAAGGAACACAGATACGCAGTATTTT. Its translation is CSVAPFSRNTDTQYF.

V is TRBV18 and J is TRBJ1-1; possibly TRBD1 for D (5 bases). V lost 0 bases to trimming and J lost 6 bases, with 8 bases between them. In germline, CDR1 is KGHSH, CDR2 LQKENI. The CDR3 loop spans 13 amino acids. The CDR3 loop reads CASSPPGRAEAFF. In DNA form, the CDR3 reads TGTGCCAGCTCACCACCGGGGCGTGCTGAAGCTTTCTTT.

The V gene is TRBV11-2, the J gene TRBJ2-3, with TRBD2 matching over 8 bases. V trimming: 2 bases; J trimming: 1 base; junction bases outside the gene matches: 8. There are 17 residues in the CDR3. Per germline, CDR1 SGHAT and CDR2 FQNNGV. As DNA, the CDR3 is TGTGCCAGCAGCTTACTAGGCGCGGGAGGCGGCACAGATACGCAGTATTTT. Translation: CASSLLGAGGGTDTQYF.

The CDR3 spells CASSQEGLSSYF. In nucleotides, the CDR3 is TGTGCCAGCAGCCAGGAGGGTCTAAGCTCGTACTTC. V usage is TRBV14 and J usage is TRBJ2-7, with D perhaps matching TRBD2 (6 bases). Germline assignment: CDR1 SGHDN and CDR2 FVKESK. The germline V and J ends were trimmed by 3 bases and 12 bases, with 15 bases remaining between them. The CDR3 has 12 residues.